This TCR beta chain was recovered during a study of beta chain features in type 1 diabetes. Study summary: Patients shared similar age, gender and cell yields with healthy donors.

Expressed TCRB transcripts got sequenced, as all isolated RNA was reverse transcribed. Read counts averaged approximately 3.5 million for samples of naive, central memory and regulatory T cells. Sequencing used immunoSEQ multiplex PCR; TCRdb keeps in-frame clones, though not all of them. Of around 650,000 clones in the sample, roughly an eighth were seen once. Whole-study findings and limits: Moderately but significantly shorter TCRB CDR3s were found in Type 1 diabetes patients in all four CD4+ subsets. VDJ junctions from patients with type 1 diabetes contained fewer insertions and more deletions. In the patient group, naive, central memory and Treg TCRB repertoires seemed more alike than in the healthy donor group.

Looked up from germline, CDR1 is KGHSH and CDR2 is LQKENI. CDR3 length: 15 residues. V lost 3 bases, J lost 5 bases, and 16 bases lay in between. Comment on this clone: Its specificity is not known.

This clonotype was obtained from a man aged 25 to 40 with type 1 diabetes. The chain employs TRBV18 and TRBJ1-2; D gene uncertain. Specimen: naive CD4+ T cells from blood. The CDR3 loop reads CASSPGSSFGYGYTF. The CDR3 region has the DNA TGTGCCAGCTCACCTGGTTCGTCTTTTGGGTATGGCTACACCTTC.